This TCR beta chain is drawn from a study of breast tumors, draining lymph nodes, adjacent tissues. The study, taken as a whole, reports: Tumors had less TCR diversity than lymph nodes, more than nontumor tissue.

CDR1 is SEHNR and CDR2 is FQNEAQ in the germline V gene (reference sequence). The CDR3 covers 15 residues. Trimming removed 4 bases from V and 5 bases from J; junction bases left unmatched: 4. Via MiXCR, TCRdb re-called the multiplex PCR reads, giving one row per CDR3 protein. The sample holds about 15,000 distinct CDR3 sequences, less than 70% seen once. This clonotype showed up many times. The antigen is undetermined. This clonotype was obtained from a female donor with breast cancer. Some clones in this sample may be carry-over from other donors' samples. This rearrangement joins TRBV7-9 to TRBJ2-2; 10 bases agree with TRBD2. The material sequenced was tumor-adjacent breast tissue. This CDR3 is CASSSPGLATGELFF. CDR3 DNA sequence: TGTGCCAGCAGCTCCCCGGGACTAGCGACCGGGGAGCTGTTTTTT.